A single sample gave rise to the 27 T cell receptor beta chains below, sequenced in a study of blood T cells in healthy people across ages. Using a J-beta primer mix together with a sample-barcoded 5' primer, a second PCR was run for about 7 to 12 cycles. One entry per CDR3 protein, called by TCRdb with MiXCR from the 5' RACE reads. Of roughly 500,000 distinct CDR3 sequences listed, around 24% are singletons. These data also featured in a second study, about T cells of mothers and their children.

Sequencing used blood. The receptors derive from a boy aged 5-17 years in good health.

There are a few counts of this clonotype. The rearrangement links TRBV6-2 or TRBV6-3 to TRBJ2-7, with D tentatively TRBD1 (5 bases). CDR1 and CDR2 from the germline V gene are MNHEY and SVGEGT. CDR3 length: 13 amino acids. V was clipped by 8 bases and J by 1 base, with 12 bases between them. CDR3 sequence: CASGRDSSYEQYF. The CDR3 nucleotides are TGTGCCAGCGGCAGGGATTCTTCCTACGAGCAGTACTTC.

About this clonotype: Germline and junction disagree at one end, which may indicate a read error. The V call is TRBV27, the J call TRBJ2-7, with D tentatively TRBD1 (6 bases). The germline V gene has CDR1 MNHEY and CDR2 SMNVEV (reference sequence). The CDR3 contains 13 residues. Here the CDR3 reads CASGSKTGGEQCF. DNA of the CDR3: TGTGCCAGCGGGTCGAAGACAGGCGGCGAGCAGTGCTTC.

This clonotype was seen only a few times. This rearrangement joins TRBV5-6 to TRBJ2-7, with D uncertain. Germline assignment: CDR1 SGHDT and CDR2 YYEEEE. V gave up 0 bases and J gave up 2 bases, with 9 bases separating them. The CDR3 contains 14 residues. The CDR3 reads CASSLDSQPYEQYF. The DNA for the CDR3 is TGTGCCAGCAGCTTGGACAGCCAGCCCTACGAGCAGTACTTC. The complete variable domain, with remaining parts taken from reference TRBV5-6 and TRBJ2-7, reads DAGVTQSPTHLIKTRGQQVTLRCSPKSGHDTVSWYQQALGQGPQFIFQYYEEEERQRGNFPDRFSGHQFPNYSSELNVNALLLGDSALYLCASSLDSQPYEQYFGPGTRLTVT.

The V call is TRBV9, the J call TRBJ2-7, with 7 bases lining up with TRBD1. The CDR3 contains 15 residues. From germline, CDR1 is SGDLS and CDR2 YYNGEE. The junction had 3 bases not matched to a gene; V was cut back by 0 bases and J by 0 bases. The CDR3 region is CASSVGQGVSYEQYF. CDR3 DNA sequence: TGTGCCAGCAGCGTAGGACAGGGAGTCTCCTACGAGCAGTACTTC.

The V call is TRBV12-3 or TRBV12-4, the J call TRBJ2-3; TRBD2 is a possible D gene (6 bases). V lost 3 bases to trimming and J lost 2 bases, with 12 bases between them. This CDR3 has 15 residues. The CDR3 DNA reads TGTGCCAGCAGTTTTATCGGGGGTCCCACAGATACGCAGTATTTT. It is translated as CASSFIGGPTDTQYF.

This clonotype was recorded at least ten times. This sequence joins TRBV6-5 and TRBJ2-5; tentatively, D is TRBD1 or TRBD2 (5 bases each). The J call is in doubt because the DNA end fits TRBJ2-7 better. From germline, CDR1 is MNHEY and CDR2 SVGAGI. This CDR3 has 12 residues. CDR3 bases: TGTGCCACCAGGGACCGAACCTACGAGCAGTACTTC. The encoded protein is CATRDRTYEQYF.

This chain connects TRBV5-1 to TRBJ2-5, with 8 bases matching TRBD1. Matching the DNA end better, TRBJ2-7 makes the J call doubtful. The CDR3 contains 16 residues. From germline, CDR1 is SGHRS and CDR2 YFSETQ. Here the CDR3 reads CASSLIRGQPPYEQYF. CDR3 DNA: TGCGCCAGCAGCTTGATCAGGGGGCAGCCTCCCTACGAGCAGTACTTC.

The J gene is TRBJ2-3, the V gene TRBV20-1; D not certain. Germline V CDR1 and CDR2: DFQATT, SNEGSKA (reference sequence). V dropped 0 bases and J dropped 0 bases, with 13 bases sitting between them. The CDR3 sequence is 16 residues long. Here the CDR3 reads CSARDPAGTSTDTQYF. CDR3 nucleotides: TGCAGTGCTAGAGATCCTGCCGGCACTAGCACAGATACGCAGTATTTT.

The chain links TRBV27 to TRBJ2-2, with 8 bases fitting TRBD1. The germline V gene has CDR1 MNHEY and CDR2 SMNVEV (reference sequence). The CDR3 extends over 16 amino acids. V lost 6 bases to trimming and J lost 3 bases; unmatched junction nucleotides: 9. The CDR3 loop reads CASSLGGQAYTGELFF. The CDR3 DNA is TGTGCCAGCAGCCTGGGGGGACAGGCCTACACCGGGGAGCTGTTTTTT.

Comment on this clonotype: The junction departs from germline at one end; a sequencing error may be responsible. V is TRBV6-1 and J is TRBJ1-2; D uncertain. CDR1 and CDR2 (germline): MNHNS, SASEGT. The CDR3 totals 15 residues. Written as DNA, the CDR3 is TGTGCCAGCAGTGAAACCCACGTAAAATCATATGGCTGCACCTTC. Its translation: CASSETHVKSYGCTF.

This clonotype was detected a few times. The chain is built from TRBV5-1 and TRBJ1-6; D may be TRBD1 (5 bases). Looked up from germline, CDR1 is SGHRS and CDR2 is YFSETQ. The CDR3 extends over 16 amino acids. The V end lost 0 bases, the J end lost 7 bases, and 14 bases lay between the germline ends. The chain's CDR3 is CASSLDPGFGNSPLHF. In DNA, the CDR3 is TGCGCCAGCAGCTTGGACCCAGGGTTTGGAAATTCACCCCTCCACTTT.

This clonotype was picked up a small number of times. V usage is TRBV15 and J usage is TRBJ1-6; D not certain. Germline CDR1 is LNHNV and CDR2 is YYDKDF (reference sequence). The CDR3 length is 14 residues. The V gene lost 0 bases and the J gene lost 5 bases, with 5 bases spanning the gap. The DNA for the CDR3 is TGTGCCACCAGCAGAGATCAGGATAATTCACCCCTCCACTTT. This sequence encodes CATSRDQDNSPLHF.

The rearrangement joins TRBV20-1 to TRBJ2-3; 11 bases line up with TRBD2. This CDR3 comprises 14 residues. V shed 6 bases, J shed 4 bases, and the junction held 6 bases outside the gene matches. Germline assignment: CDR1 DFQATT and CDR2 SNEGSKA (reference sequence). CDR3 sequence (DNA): TGCAGTGCGAGTAGCGGGGGGGGTGCAGATACGCAGTATTTT. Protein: CSASSGGGADTQYF.

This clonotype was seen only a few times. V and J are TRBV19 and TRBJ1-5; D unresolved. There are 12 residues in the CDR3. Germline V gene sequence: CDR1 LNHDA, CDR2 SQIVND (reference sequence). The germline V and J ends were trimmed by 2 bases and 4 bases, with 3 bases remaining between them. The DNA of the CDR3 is TGTGCCAGTAGTATATTGAATCAGCCCCAGCATTTT. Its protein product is CASSILNQPQHF. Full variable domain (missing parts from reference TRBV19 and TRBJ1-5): DGGITQSPKYLFRKEGQNVTLSCEQNLNHDAMYWYRQDPGQGLRLIYYSQIVNDFQKGDIAEGYSVSREKKESFPLTVTSAQKNPTAFYLCASSILNQPQHFGDGTRLSIL.

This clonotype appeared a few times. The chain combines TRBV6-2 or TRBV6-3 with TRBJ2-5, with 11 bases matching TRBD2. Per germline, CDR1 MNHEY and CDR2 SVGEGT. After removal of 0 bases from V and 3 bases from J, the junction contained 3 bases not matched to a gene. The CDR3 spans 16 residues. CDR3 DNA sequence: TGTGCCAGCAGTTACTCACTAGCGGGAGTGGAAGAGACCCAGTACTTC. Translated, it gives CASSYSLAGVEETQYF.

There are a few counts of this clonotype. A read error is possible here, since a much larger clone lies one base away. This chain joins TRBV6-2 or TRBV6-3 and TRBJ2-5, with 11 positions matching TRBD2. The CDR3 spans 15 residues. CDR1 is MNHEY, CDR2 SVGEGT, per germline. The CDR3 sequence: CASSATSGSAETQCF. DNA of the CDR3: TGTGCCAGCAGTGCCACTAGCGGGAGCGCGGAGACCCAGTGCTTC.

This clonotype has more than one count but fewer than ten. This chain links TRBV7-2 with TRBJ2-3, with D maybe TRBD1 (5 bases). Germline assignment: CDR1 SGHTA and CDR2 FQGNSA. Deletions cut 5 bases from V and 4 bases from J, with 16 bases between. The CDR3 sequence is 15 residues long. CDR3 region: CASSTTWGSADTQYF. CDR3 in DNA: TGTGCCAGCAGCACCACGTGGGGCAGCGCAGATACGCAGTATTTT.

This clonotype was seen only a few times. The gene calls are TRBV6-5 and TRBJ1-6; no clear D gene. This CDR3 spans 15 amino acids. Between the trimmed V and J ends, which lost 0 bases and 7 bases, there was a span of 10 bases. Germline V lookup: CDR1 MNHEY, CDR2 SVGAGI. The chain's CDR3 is CASSYSVFGNSPLHF. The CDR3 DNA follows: TGTGCCAGCAGTTACTCGGTGTTCGGGAATTCACCCCTCCACTTT.

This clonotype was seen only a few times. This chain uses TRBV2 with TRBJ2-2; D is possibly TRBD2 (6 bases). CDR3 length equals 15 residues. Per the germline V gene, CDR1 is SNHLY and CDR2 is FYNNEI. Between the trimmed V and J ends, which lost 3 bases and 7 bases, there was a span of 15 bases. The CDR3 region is CASSEIIRGNGELFF. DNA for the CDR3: TGTGCCAGCAGTGAGATAATACGGGGGAACGGGGAGCTGTTTTTT.

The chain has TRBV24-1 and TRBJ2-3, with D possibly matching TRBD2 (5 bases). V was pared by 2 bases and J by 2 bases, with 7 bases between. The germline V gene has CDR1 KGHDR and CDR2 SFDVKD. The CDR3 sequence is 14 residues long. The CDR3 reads CATSDSGFTDTQYF. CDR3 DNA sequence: TGTGCCACCAGTGATTCGGGGTTCACAGATACGCAGTATTTT.

CDR3: CASSGRPGQGWQSSYNEQFF. Here the CDR3 DNA reads TGTGCCAGCAGTGGACGACCGGGACAGGGATGGCAGAGCTCCTACAATGAGCAGTTCTTC. This chain connects TRBV6-1 to TRBJ2-1, with 9 bases aligning to TRBD1. Germline assignment: CDR1 MNHNS and CDR2 SASEGT. V gave up 4 bases and J gave up 0 bases; unmatched junction bases: 16. The CDR3 is made up of 20 amino acids.

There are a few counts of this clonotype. The CDR3, as DNA: TGTGCCAGCAGTTACCCGTCCGAGCAGTACTTC. Translation gives CASSYPSEQYF. V usage is TRBV28 and J usage is TRBJ2-7; no firm D call. This CDR3 region has 11 residues. V lost 4 bases and J 6 bases, leaving 7 bases between the germline ends. Germline CDR1 is MDHEN and CDR2 is SYDVKM.

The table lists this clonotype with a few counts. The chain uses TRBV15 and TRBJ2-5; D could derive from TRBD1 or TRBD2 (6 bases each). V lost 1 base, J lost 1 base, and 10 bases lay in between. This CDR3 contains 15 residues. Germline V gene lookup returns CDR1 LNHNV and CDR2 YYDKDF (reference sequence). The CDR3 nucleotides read TGTGCCACCAGCAGAGGAAAGGGGGGCCAAGAGACCCAGTACTTC. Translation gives CATSRGKGGQETQYF.

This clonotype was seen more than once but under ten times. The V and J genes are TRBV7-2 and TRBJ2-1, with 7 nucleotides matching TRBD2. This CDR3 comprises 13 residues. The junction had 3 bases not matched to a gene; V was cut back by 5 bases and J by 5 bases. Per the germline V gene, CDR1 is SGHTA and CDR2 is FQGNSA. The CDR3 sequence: CASSRDYNNEQFF. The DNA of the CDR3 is TGTGCCAGCAGCCGGGACTACAACAATGAGCAGTTCTTC.

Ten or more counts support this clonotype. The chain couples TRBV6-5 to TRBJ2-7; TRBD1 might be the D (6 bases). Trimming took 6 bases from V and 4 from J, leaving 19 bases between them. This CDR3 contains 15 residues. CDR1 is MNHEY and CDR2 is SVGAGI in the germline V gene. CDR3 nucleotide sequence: TGTGCCAGCAGCAGGGGCCAGGACGGCCCTTACGAGCAGTACTTC. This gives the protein CASSRGQDGPYEQYF.

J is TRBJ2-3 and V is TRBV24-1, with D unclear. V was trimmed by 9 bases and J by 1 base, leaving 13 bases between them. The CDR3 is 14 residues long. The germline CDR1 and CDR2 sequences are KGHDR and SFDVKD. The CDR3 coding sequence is TGTGCCACCCGGATGGACGGACGCACAGATACGCAGTATTTT. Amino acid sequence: CATRMDGRTDTQYF.

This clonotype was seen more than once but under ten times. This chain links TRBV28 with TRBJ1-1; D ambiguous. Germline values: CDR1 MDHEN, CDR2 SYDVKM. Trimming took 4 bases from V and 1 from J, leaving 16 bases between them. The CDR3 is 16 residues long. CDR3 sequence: CASSSPRAAQNTEAFF. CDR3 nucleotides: TGTGCCAGCAGTTCCCCGCGAGCAGCCCAGAACACTGAAGCTTTCTTT. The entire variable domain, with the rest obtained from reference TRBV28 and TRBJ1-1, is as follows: DVKVTQSSRYLVKRTGEKVFLECVQDMDHENMFWYRQDPGLGLRLIYFSYDVKMKEKGDIPEGYSVSREKKERFSLILESASTNQTSMYLCASSSPRAAQNTEAFFGQGTRLTVV.